Described below is a single TCR beta chain sequence and its context. This record comes from a study of response to subunit inactivated influenza vaccine. Each CDR3 protein is one row after TCRdb ran MiXCR on the RT-PCR reads. Here the sample spans under 750,000 distinct CDR3 sequences, 12% being singletons. Germline CDR1 and CDR2: SEHNR and FQNEAQ (reference sequence). Trimming took 3 bases from V and 5 from J; bases not matched to a gene: 10. The CDR3 sequence is 17 residues long. The sample was PBMCs from blood, taken on the day of vaccination. The chain has TRBV7-9 and TRBJ2-5; 12 positions agree with TRBD1. The TCR comes from a man aged 50-60 years who received an inactivated influenza vaccine. The CDR3 DNA sequence: TGTGCCAGCAGCTTGAAACCCGGGACAGGGGGCTGGGAGACCCAGTACTTC. Protein: CASSLKPGTGGWETQYF.